Listed below are T cell receptor beta chains from one sample, sequenced in a study of T-cell reconstitution after alpha-beta-depleted transplantation in children. TCRdb passed the PCR reads through MiXCR, listing each CDR3 protein once. The repertoire holds 450,000 to 700,000 distinct CDR3 sequences, with around 27% as singletons. The specimen comprised PBMCs, sampled before TCRalphabeta/CD19-depleted stem cell transplant. The receptor set was obtained from a boy less than two years old with Wiskott-Aldrich syndrome, due to receive a stem cell transplant. Each CDR3 is given without its conserved first and last residue. Each record gives: V gene, CDR3 protein.

V: TRBV7-8; CDR3: ASSSRQGIVDTQY
V: TRBV5-1; CDR3: ASSGGQTSYNEQF
V: TRBV15; CDR3: ATSRRTGAYEQY
V: TRBV7-2; CDR3: ASSLVPSGSSGELF
V: TRBV5-1; CDR3: ASGPTGQPYEQY
V: TRBV20-1; CDR3: SARGRASSYEQY
V: TRBV10-2; CDR3: ASGDRANTEAF
V: TRBV5-5; CDR3: ASSLAVQGWGGTEAF
V: TRBV12-3/TRBV12-4; CDR3: ASSLKLAGEVSYNEQF
V: TRBV7-2; CDR3: ASSALARGNTGELF
V: TRBV6-1; CDR3: ASSSTGVGNTEAF
V: TRBV5-1; CDR3: ASSLVLAGGDTQY
V: TRBV9; CDR3: ASSVGQGEGSGANVLT
V: TRBV7-8; CDR3: ASSSPLLAGTVQF
V: TRBV12-3/TRBV12-4; CDR3: ASSRTSGRAIYNEQF
V: TRBV14; CDR3: ASSQHGSRGYNEQF
V: TRBV10-3; CDR3: AISDRLAGGAGANVLT
V: TRBV19; CDR3: ASSYPGVWDTQY
V: TRBV15; CDR3: ATSTRQGLFYGYT
V: TRBV4-2; CDR3: ASSQAPTSGRANEQF
V: TRBV20-1; CDR3: SAGTGQNTEAF
V: TRBV11-2; CDR3: ASSLRSSDTQY
V: TRBV5-6; CDR3: ASSLGIGLAGINEQF
V: TRBV7-2; CDR3: ASSLDGGTGYT